The clone carrying this TCR beta chain has only a few counts. Its target is unknown. The data are from a study of early T cells in non-severe SARS-CoV-2 infection. Study overall: The authors sequenced bulk RNA from unsorted whole blood, leaving chains unpaired.

Study outcomes and limitations: Clonotype matching in VDJdb favored anti-spike CD8 responses and did not capture private and CD4 specificities.

Unique molecular identifiers were added to individual cDNA molecules. TCRdb used MiXCR to reprocess the 5' RACE reads, holding one entry per CDR3 protein. This table has 80,000 or so distinct CDR3 sequences, more than 10% appearing once. The V gene's germline CDR1 is SGHRS and CDR2 YFSETQ. Trimming removed 4 bases at V and 6 bases at J, with 8 bases between. The CDR3 runs 12 residues. Sequenced: whole blood. The rearrangement joins TRBV5-1 to TRBJ2-1; no clear D. The source is an adult who was a healthcare worker with PCR-confirmed SARS-CoV-2 infection or an uninfected control (not recorded which). The CDR3 nucleotides are TGCGCCAGCAGCCTGTTGATCAATGAGCAGTTCTTC. Protein sequence: CASSLLINEQFF.